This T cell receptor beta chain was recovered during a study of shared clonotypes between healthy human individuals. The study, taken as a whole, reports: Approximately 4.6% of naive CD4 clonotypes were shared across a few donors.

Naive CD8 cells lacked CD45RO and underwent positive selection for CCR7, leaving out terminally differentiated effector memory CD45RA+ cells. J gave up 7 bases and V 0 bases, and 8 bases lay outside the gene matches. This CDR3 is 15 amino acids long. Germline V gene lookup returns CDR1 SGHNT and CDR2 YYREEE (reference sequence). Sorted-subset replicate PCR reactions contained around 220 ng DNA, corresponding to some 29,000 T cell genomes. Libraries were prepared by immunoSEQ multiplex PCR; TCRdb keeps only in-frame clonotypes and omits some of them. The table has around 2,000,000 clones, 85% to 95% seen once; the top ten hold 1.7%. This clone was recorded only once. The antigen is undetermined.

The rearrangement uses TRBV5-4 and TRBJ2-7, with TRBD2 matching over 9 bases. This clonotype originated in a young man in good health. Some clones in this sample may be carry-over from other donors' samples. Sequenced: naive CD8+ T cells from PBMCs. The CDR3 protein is CASSLGQAGGREQYF. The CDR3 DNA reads TGTGCCAGCAGCTTGGGGCAAGCGGGAGGTCGGGAGCAGTACTTC. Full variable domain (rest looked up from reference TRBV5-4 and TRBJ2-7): ETGVTQSPTHLIKTRGQQVTLRCSSQSGHNTVSWYQQALGQGPQFIFQYYREEENGRGNFPPRFSGLQFPNYSSELNVNALELDDSALYLCASSLGQAGGREQYFGPGTRLTVT.